These 5 T cell receptor beta chains came from one sample sequenced in a study of blood T cell repertoires in COVID-19. Generated by immunoSEQ multiplex PCR, the TCRdb table keeps only in-frame clones and is missing some. Found here are fewer than 150,000 clones, approximately 88% of them singletons; the top ten hold around a quarter. The sequencing input was peripheral blood. The source is a human donor in a cohort sampled during active COVID-19.

The rearrangement uses TRBV2 and TRBJ1-2; D is unclear. Per germline, CDR1 SNHLY and CDR2 FYNNEI. CDR3 length: 16 amino acids. The CDR3 DNA is TGTTCCCATATAAGTTTTACACACGGTCGGGTCTATGGCTACACCTTC. It encodes CSHISFTHGRVYGYTF.

The V and J genes are TRBV6-2 or TRBV6-3 and TRBJ2-7; TRBD1 is a possible D gene (6 bases). Germline-derived CDR1 and CDR2 are MNHEY and SVGEGT. This CDR3 is 15 amino acids long. V dropped 4 bases and J dropped 0 bases, with 13 bases sitting between them. The CDR3 region is CASSSPDRSSYEQYF. CDR3 nucleotides: TGTGCCAGCAGTTCGCCGGACAGAAGCTCCTACGAGCAGTACTTC.

This rearrangement joins TRBV7-2 to TRBJ2-3; 15 positions match TRBD2. Trimming took 5 bases from V and 10 from J; bases not matched to a gene: 10. Germline V gene sequence: CDR1 SGHTA, CDR2 FQGNSA. CDR3 size: 16 residues. CDR3 region: CASSLRGLAGGTAQYF. CDR3 bases: TGTGCCAGCAGCCTCCGTGGACTAGCGGGGGGGACGGCGCAGTATTTT.

The chain combines TRBV30 with TRBJ2-7; 11 bases are a match to TRBD2. This CDR3 has 15 residues. The germline V gene encodes CDR1 GTSNPN and CDR2 SVGIG (reference sequence). Trimming removed 3 bases from V and 5 bases from J; junction bases left unmatched: 9. Here the CDR3 reads CAWRGLAGGSHEQYF. The CDR3 DNA follows: TGTGCCTGGAGGGGTCTAGCGGGGGGTTCCCACGAGCAGTACTTC.

The rearrangement links TRBV30 to TRBJ1-2; 7 bases line up with TRBD1. V trimming: 3 bases; J trimming: 2 bases; junction bases outside the gene matches: 15. Germline values: CDR1 GTSNPN, CDR2 SVGIG (reference sequence). The CDR3 is 17 amino acids. The DNA for the CDR3 is TGTGCCTGGAGCGTACGGGACAGATTGCTTGGAAACTATGGCTACACCTTC. Its translation is CAWSVRDRLLGNYGYTF.